The T cell receptor beta chain under discussion was sequenced for a study of vaccination and CD4 T cells after COVID-19. TCRdb reprocessed the PCR reads via MiXCR and lists one record per CDR3 protein. The repertoire holds about 18,000 distinct CDR3 sequences, with about 60% as singletons. V shed 10 bases, J shed 2 bases, and the junction held 5 bases outside the gene matches. The V gene's germline CDR1 is SNHLY and CDR2 FYNNEI. The CDR3 has 13 amino acids. The source of this sequence is a human donor who had recovered from COVID-19. The rearrangement links TRBV2 to TRBJ2-5; TRBD1 aligns across 9 bases. The sample here was CD4+ T cells from blood, taken after SARS-CoV-2 vaccination. The CDR3 reads CAISDRGQETQYF. The CDR3 DNA reads TGTGCCATATCGGACAGGGGACAAGAGACCCAGTACTTC.